In its sample, the clone carrying this T cell receptor beta chain was seen many times. Its specificity is not known. Those patients with uncontrolled infection, other autoimmune disease, pregnancy or lactation were excluded. The PBMCs had their origin in 10 ml of fresh peripheral blood. V was pared by 2 bases and J by 4 bases, with 17 bases between. The CDR3 totals 16 residues. CDR1 is MNHEY and CDR2 is SVGEGT in the germline V gene. This sample was taken from a study of T cells in Graves' hyperthyroidism and ophthalmopathy. Findings and limits, study-wide: Ophthalmopathy got predicted by the model a median roughly six months before its onset.

RNA transcripts provided the source from which TCR beta CDR3 regions were amplified. HTBI primers drove first-round RT-PCR of the TCR CDR3. TCRdb re-called the multiplex PCR reads through MiXCR, storing one row per CDR3 protein. The top ten hold around 55% of the sample, which has 250,000 to 300,000 distinct CDR3 sequences, about 17% seen once. The receptor was isolated from a woman aged 55-75 years with Graves' ophthalmopathy. Sequenced input: blood. The chain recombines TRBV6-2 or TRBV6-3 with TRBJ2-5; D gene unclear. The CDR3: CASSYPAAEWGETQYF. The CDR3 DNA reads as TGTGCCAGCAGTTACCCGGCGGCGGAGTGGGGAGAGACCCAGTACTTC.